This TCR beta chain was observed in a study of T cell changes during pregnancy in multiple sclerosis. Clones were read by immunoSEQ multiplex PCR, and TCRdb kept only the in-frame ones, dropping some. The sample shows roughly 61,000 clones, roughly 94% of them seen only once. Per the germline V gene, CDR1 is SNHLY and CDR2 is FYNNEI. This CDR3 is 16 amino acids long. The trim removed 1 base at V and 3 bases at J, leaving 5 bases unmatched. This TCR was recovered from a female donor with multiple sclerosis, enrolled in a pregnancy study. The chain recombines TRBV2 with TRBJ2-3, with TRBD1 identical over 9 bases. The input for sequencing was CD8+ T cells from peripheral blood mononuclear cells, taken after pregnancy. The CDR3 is CASSEGTGGITDTQYF. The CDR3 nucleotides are TGTGCCAGCAGTGAAGGAACAGGGGGCATAACAGATACGCAGTATTTT. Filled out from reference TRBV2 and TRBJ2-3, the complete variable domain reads EPEVTQTPSHQVTQMGQEVILRCVPISNHLYFYWYRQILGQKVEFLVSFYNNEISEKSEIFDDQFSVERPDGSNFTLKIRSTKLEDSAMYFCASSEGTGGITDTQYFGPGTRLTVL.